What follows is one T cell receptor beta chain and its context. This specimen comes from a study of shared clonotypes between healthy human individuals. The V end lost 2 bases, the J end lost 0 bases, and 7 bases lay between the germline ends. The germline V gene has CDR1 SNHLY and CDR2 FYNNEI. CDR3 length: 14 amino acids. The table came from immunoSEQ multiplex PCR; TCRdb's copy has only in-frame clones and leaves some out. The table includes approximately 980,000 clones, approximately 80% detected once. The chain uses TRBV2 and TRBJ1-2; D is possibly TRBD1 (6 bases). The specimen was memory CD4+ T cells sorted from blood. Indicated subset: CD45RA-negative fraction. This receptor was taken from a man between 18 and 35 years old in good health. This chain's CDR3 is CASSEQGTNYGYTF. CDR3 bases: TGTGCCAGCAGTGAACAGGGGACTAACTATGGCTACACCTTC.